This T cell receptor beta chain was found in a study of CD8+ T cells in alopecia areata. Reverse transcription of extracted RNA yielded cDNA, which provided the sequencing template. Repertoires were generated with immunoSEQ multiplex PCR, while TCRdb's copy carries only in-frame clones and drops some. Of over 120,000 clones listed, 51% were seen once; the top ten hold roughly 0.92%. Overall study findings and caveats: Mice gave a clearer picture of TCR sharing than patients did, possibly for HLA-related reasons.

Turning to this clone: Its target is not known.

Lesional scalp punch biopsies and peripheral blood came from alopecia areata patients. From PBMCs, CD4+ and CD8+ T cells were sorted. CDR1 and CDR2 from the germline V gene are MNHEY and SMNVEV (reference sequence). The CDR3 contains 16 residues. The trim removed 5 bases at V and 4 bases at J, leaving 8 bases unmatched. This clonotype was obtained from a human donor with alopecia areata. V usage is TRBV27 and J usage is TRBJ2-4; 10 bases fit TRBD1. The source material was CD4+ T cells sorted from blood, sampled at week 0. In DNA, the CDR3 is TGTGCCAGCAGTACCCTCGGGGGACAGGGGAAAAACATTCAGTACTTC. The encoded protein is CASSTLGGQGKNIQYF.